A single sample gave rise to the 8 T cell receptor beta chains below, sequenced in a study of OX40 agonist ivuxolimab in advanced cancers. Libraries were built with the immunoSEQ multiplex PCR assay. In its TCRdb copy, this immuneACCESS table keeps in-frame sequences only and misses some clones. Where compared with another copy, unresolved V genes explain less than half of these, and the others have no known cause. The sample includes roughly 63,000 clones, with nearly 90% observed a single time. The top ten clones comprise 10% to 15% of the sample. The input for sequencing was CD4+ or CD8+ T cells sorted from blood, taken in a trial of the OX40 agonist ivuxolimab. Receptor source: an adult with an advanced solid tumor such as melanoma, head and neck, liver or kidney cancer.

The chain has TRBV7-8 and TRBJ2-7; D remains ambiguous. CDR1 is SGHVS and CDR2 is FQNEAQ in the germline V gene. V was clipped by 1 base and J by 3 bases, with 7 bases between them. The CDR3 has 13 amino acids. The CDR3 here is CASSLGNSYEQYV. The CDR3, as DNA: TGTGCCAGCAGCTTAGGTAACAGCTACGAGCAGTACGTC.

The CDR3 sequence: CAASYSRDRGTPEAFF. DNA for the CDR3: TGTGCCGCCAGTTACTCCAGGGACAGGGGGACGCCTGAAGCTTTCTTT. The chain couples TRBV6-5 to TRBJ1-1; 11 positions agree with TRBD1. This CDR3 region has 16 residues. V lost 11 bases and J lost 6; bases outside the gene matches: 17. Germline V CDR1 and CDR2: MNHEY, SVGAGI.

The CDR3 loop reads CASSETSAIYNEQFF. The CDR3 DNA reads TGTGCCAGCAGTGAGACTAGCGCCATCTACAATGAGCAGTTCTTC. The rearrangement joins TRBV2 to TRBJ2-1; 8 nucleotides align to TRBD2. This CDR3 region has 15 residues. The germline V gene encodes CDR1 SNHLY and CDR2 FYNNEI. V lost 3 bases, J lost 3 bases, and 4 bases stayed unmatched.

The chain uses TRBV25-1 and TRBJ2-6; D gene unclear. Germline loops: CDR1 MGHDK, CDR2 SYGVNS. The CDR3 length is 15 residues. Between the trimmed V and J ends, which lost 8 bases and 0 bases, there was a span of 11 bases. CDR3 sequence: CASSSSASGANVLTF. Written as DNA, the CDR3 is TGTGCCAGCTCCTCCTCAGCCTCTGGGGCCAACGTCCTGACTTTC.

The chain employs TRBV2 and TRBJ2-1; 14 nucleotides match TRBD2. J lost 0 bases, V lost 11 bases, and 6 bases had no gene match. The CDR3 sequence is 16 residues long. The V gene's germline CDR1 is SNHLY and CDR2 FYNNEI. CDR3 sequence (DNA): TGTGCCTCCAAGGGGACTAGCGGGAGCTCCTACAATGAGCAGTTCTTC. It codes for CASKGTSGSSYNEQFF.

This chain links TRBV11-2 with TRBJ2-7, with D tentatively TRBD2 (5 bases). Germline assignment: CDR1 SGHAT and CDR2 FQNNGV. This CDR3 is built from 13 residues. Deletions cut 4 bases from V and 3 bases from J, with 10 bases between. The CDR3 bases are TGTGCCAGCAGCTCGACTAATTTCTACGAGCAGTACTTC. Translated, it gives CASSSTNFYEQYF. Full variable domain (remainder filled in from reference TRBV11-2 and TRBJ2-7): EAGVAQSPRYKIIEKRQSVAFWCNPISGHATLYWYQQILGQGPKLLIQFQNNGVVDDSQLPKDRFSAERLKGVDSTLKIQPAKLEDSAVYLCASSSTNFYEQYFGPGTRLTVT.

As DNA, the CDR3 is TGTGCCAGCAGTCCTAAACTAGCGGGAGATGAGCAGTTCTTC. It yields the protein CASSPKLAGDEQFF. The chain recombines TRBV28 with TRBJ2-1; 11 bases align to TRBD2. CDR1 and CDR2 (germline): MDHEN, SYDVKM. The CDR3 consists of 14 residues. V was pared by 5 bases and J by 8 bases, with 5 bases of the junction left unmatched.

This clone has only a few counts. The J gene is TRBJ1-1, the V gene TRBV19, with D perhaps matching TRBD1 (6 bases). Trimming took 10 bases from V and 4 from J, leaving 13 bases between them. Looked up from germline, CDR1 is LNHDA and CDR2 is SQIVND (reference sequence). The CDR3 consists of 12 residues. The CDR3 region is CATTLGATEAFF. The CDR3, as DNA: TGTGCCACTACCTTGGGGGCCACTGAAGCTTTCTTT.